These 23 T cell receptor beta chains share one sample of origin, sequenced in a study of T cells in Graves' hyperthyroidism and ophthalmopathy (dated by TCRdb to the late 2010s). Library generation was performed with multiplex PCR. Sequenced on an Illumina HiSeq 2000. The TCR beta CDR3 regions were amplified from RNA transcripts. For the first round of RT-PCR on the TCR CDR3, the HTBI primer set was used together with the Qiagen OneStep RT-PCR kit. TCRdb applied fastp at Q25 and MiXCR to the public reads, then kept only in-frame beta chains. Identical CDR3 proteins give one entry, which carries the most common genes and DNA. This sample holds more than 500,000 distinct CDR3 sequences; approximately 49% were observed only once. Jointly, the top ten make up about two fifths of the sample. Sequencing was done on a sample of peripheral blood or thyroid tissue (not recorded which). Receptor source: an adult woman with Graves' disease, either hyperthyroidism or ophthalmopathy (not recorded which).

V gene TRBV5-4 combines with J gene TRBJ2-7; D uncertain. Germline V gives CDR1 SGHNT, CDR2 YYREEE (reference sequence). CDR3 length equals 15 residues. Trimming removed 4 bases at V and 4 bases at J, with 18 bases between. This CDR3 is CASSPTGYRTYEQYF. The CDR3 DNA reads TGTGCCAGCAGCCCGACTGGTTATCGTACGTACGAGCAGTACTTC.

V gene TRBV7-2 combines with J gene TRBJ2-7, with 9 bases aligning to TRBD2. The junction had 5 bases not matched to a gene; V was cut back by 4 bases and J by 4 bases. Germline CDR1 and CDR2: SGHTA and FQGNSA. The CDR3 is 14 residues long. The CDR3 spells CASSYSSGDYEQYF. CDR3 sequence (DNA): TGTGCCAGCAGCTACTCTAGCGGGGATTACGAGCAGTACTTC.

This clonotype has just a few counts. The chain combines TRBV20-1 with TRBJ1-2; TRBD1 might be the D (5 bases). This CDR3 is built from 15 residues. Trimming removed 6 bases at V and 6 bases at J, with 23 bases between. Germline loops: CDR1 DFQATT, CDR2 SNEGSKA (reference sequence). The CDR3 DNA is TGCAGTGCCCTCGGGTCCTACACCGGGGACGATGGCTACACCTTC. Its protein product is CSALGSYTGDDGYTF.

This clonotype was recorded only once. The chain carries TRBV29-1 and TRBJ2-5; the D gene is possibly TRBD2 (5 bases). V lost 7 bases and J lost 4, with 10 bases in between. The CDR3 totals 11 residues. Per the germline V gene, CDR1 is SQVTM and CDR2 is ANQGSEA. CDR3 loop: CSGRRSETQYF. DNA for the CDR3: TGCAGCGGGAGGAGGTCAGAGACCCAGTACTTC.

The chain employs TRBV7-9 and TRBJ1-2, with TRBD1 identical over 7 bases. V gave up 5 bases and J gave up 6 bases; unmatched junction bases: 9. The germline V gene encodes CDR1 SEHNR and CDR2 FQNEAQ (reference sequence). There are 14 residues in the CDR3. CDR3: CASSDGQAGHGYTF. DNA for the CDR3: TGTGCCAGCAGCGATGGACAGGCGGGTCATGGCTACACCTTC.

The chain has TRBV7-9 and TRBJ1-2, with a weak D call TRBD1 (6 bases). Germline CDR1 is SEHNR and CDR2 is FQNEAQ (reference sequence). V lost 5 bases and J lost 14, with 15 bases in between. The length of the CDR3 is 11 residues. Here the CDR3 reads CASSPQGRATF. The DNA for the CDR3 is TGTGCCAGCAGCCCACAGGGACGGGCGACCTTC.

The chain combines TRBV7-9 with TRBJ1-2, with 7 positions matching TRBD1. Germline V lookup: CDR1 SEHNR, CDR2 FQNEAQ (reference sequence). The junction had 3 bases not matched to a gene; V was cut back by 1 base and J by 7 bases. The CDR3 runs to 13 residues. CDR3 loop: CASSLEGGSGYTF. For the CDR3, the DNA is TGTGCCAGCAGCTTAGAAGGGGGCTCTGGCTACACCTTC.

This clonotype was seen at least ten times. This chain joins TRBV2 and TRBJ2-5, with D hard to call. Trimming removed 4 bases at V and 3 bases at J, with 9 bases between. The CDR3 is 13 residues long. From germline, CDR1 is SNHLY and CDR2 FYNNEI. CDR3 region: CASSGVGKETQYF. The CDR3 nucleotides are TGTGCCAGCAGTGGGGTGGGTAAAGAGACCCAGTACTTC.

This rearrangement joins TRBV7-6 to TRBJ2-2; no reliable D call. This CDR3 has 14 amino acids. The ends were cut back, 5 bases at V and 5 bases at J, with 12 bases in the middle. CDR1 and CDR2 from the germline V gene are SGHVS and FNYEAQ. The CDR3 nucleotides are TGTGCCAGCAGCCCGGAAGAATTAACCGGGGAGCTGTTTTTT. Translated: CASSPEELTGELFF.

This clonotype was seen repeatedly, ten times or more. V gene TRBV12-3 or TRBV12-4 combines with J gene TRBJ2-7; D gene ambiguous. This CDR3 is 13 amino acids long. V shed 2 bases and J shed 7 bases, with 12 bases lying between them. The CDR3 loop is CASSLLGLLEQYF. The CDR3 nucleotides are TGTGCCAGCAGTTTACTGGGCCTGCTGGAGCAGTACTTC.

This clonotype was seen a handful of times. The J gene is TRBJ2-5, the V gene TRBV20-1; 7 bases line up with TRBD1. The CDR3 is 15 residues long. J lost 4 bases, V lost 5 bases, and 13 bases had no gene match. Per germline, CDR1 DFQATT and CDR2 SNEGSKA (reference sequence). The CDR3 DNA sequence: TGCAGTGCTTCCCCCGTTGACAGGGAGCCAGAGACCCAGTACTTC. Its translation: CSASPVDREPETQYF.

This clonotype was seen just once. A read error may produce the germline difference seen at one junction end. This chain uses TRBV2 with TRBJ1-6; 8 nucleotides line up with TRBD1. The CDR3 consists of 15 residues. Germline V lookup: CDR1 SNHLY, CDR2 FYNNEI. The CDR3 coding sequence is TGTGCCAGCAGTGATGGAACAGGGGGGAATTCACCCCCCCACTTT. This sequence encodes CASSDGTGGNSPPHF.

The gene calls are TRBV19 and TRBJ2-2; no reliable D call. Germline CDR1 reads LNHDA; CDR2 reads SQIVND (reference sequence). The CDR3 is made up of 13 amino acids. The V end was cut by 6 bases, the J end by 5 bases, with 10 bases between. In nucleotides, the CDR3 is TGTGCCAGTAGATCGACATGGACCGGGGAGCTGTTTTTT. It yields the protein CASRSTWTGELFF.

Notes on this clonotype: A single base separates this from a much larger clone, so it may be a read error. The chain carries TRBV20-1 and TRBJ1-6; D perhaps matches TRBD1 (6 bases). Germline V gene lookup returns CDR1 DFQATT and CDR2 SNEGSKA (reference sequence). The length of the CDR3 is 13 residues. DNA for the CDR3: TGCAGTGCTAAGGACAGCTATAATTCACCCCCCCACTTT. Amino acids: CSAKDSYNSPPHF.

This rearrangement joins TRBV29-1 to TRBJ2-7, with TRBD2 identical over 11 bases. The CDR3 totals 14 residues. Losses at the gene ends were 7 bases for V and 3 bases for J; bases not matched to a gene: 8. Germline V gene data show CDR1 as SQVTM and CDR2 as ANQGSEA. In nucleotides, the CDR3 is TGCAGCGCCGTCCTAACTAGCGGGAGCTACGAGCAGTACTTC. It codes for CSAVLTSGSYEQYF.

The gene calls are TRBV29-1 and TRBJ2-7; the match to TRBD2 covers 8 bases. Germline assignment: CDR1 SQVTM and CDR2 ANQGSEA. This CDR3 comprises 12 residues. Trimming took 8 bases from V and 3 from J; bases not matched to a gene: 6. CDR3 DNA sequence: TGCAGCTTTACTAGCGGAGTCTACGAGCAGTACTTC. Translating it yields CSFTSGVYEQYF.

This chain links TRBV7-2 with TRBJ1-4; tentative D call: TRBD1 (6 bases). The V gene lost 1 base and the J gene lost 4 bases, with 7 bases spanning the gap. Germline V gives CDR1 SGHTA, CDR2 FQGNSA. The CDR3 loop spans 14 amino acids. The CDR3 reads CASSLEGGNEKLFF. The CDR3 bases are TGTGCCAGCAGCTTAGAGGGGGGTAATGAAAAACTGTTTTTT. Combining the CDR3 with reference TRBV7-2 and TRBJ1-4 gives the whole variable domain GAGVSQSPSNKVTEKGKDVELRCDPISGHTALYWYRQSLGQGLEFLIYFQGNSAPDKSGLPSDRFSAERTGGSVSTLTIQRTQQEDSAVYLCASSLEGGNEKLFFGSGTQLSVL.

This sequence joins TRBV19 and TRBJ1-1; D not resolved. Germline CDR1 and CDR2: LNHDA and SQIVND (reference sequence). The CDR3 totals 14 residues. V was cut by 6 bases and J by 0 bases, with 11 bases left in between. DNA of the CDR3: TGTGCCAGTAGCGCGACGGGGATGAACACTGAAGCTTTCTTT. As protein: CASSATGMNTEAFF.

This chain links TRBV7-9 with TRBJ1-2; maybe TRBD1 (5 bases). CDR1 is SEHNR and CDR2 is FQNEAQ in the germline V gene (reference sequence). The CDR3 is made up of 12 amino acids. Trimming pared 3 bases from V and 13 bases from J, leaving 15 bases between. CDR3 amino acids: CASSLGDGRGTF. The CDR3 coding sequence is TGTGCCAGCAGCTTGGGGGACGGCAGAGGCACCTTC.

This clonotype was found a few times. The chain couples TRBV29-1 to TRBJ2-7, with 8 nucleotides matching TRBD2. Germline trimming cut 4 bases from V and 4 bases from J; bases unmatched to any gene: 9. The V gene's germline CDR1 is SQVTM and CDR2 ANQGSEA. CDR3 size: 14 residues. The CDR3 sequence: CSVGERENGYEQYF. Here the CDR3 DNA reads TGCAGCGTTGGCGAGCGGGAGAATGGTTACGAGCAGTACTTC.

The rearrangement links TRBV11-2 to TRBJ2-5; the match to TRBD1 covers 9 bases. Germline-derived CDR1 and CDR2 are SGHAT and FQNNGV. Trimming cost V 6 bases and J 4 bases; bases outside gene matches: 6. The length of the CDR3 is 14 residues. Here the CDR3 reads CASRQTGGRETQYF. In DNA, the CDR3 is TGTGCCAGCAGGCAAACAGGGGGCAGAGAGACCCAGTACTTC.

The CDR3 region is CSARAAGEETQYF. The CDR3 DNA reads TGCAGTGCTAGGGCCGCGGGGGAAGAGACCCAGTACTTC. The V and J genes are TRBV20-1 and TRBJ2-5, with 7 bases lining up with TRBD2. Germline assignment: CDR1 DFQATT and CDR2 SNEGSKA (reference sequence). This CDR3 has 13 residues. The ends lost 3 bases at V and 3 bases at J; junction bases unmatched: 4.

The CDR3 DNA follows: TGTGCCAGCAGCTTAAAGGGCACGACAGGGGGCTACGAGCAGTACTTC. Encoded protein: CASSLKGTTGGYEQYF. The V and J genes are TRBV7-3 and TRBJ2-7, with TRBD1 identical over 9 bases. Unmatched junction bases numbered 7, after V lost 1 base and J lost 3 bases. Germline CDR1 SGHTA, CDR2 FQGTGA. The CDR3 length is 16 residues.